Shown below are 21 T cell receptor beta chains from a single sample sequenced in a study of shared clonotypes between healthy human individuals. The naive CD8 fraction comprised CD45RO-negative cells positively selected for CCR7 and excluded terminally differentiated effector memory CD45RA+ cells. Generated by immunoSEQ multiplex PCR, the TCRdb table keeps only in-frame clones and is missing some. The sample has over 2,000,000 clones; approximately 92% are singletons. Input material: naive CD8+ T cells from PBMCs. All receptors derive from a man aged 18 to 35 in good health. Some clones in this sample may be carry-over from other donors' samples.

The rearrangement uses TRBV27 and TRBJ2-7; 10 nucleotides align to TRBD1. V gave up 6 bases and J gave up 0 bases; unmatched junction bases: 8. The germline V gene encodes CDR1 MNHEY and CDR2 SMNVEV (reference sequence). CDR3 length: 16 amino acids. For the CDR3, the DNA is TGTGCCAGCAGACCGACAGGGGGCACATACTCCTACGAGCAGTACTTC. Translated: CASRPTGGTYSYEQYF.

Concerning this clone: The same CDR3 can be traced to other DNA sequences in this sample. CDR3 in DNA: TGCGCCAGCAGCCAGCGGGACAGGAGCTCCTACGAGCAGTACTTC. This sequence encodes CASSQRDRSSYEQYF. The chain is built from TRBV4-1 and TRBJ2-7; 8 bases are shared with TRBD1. The length of the CDR3 is 15 residues. V gave up 3 bases and J gave up 0 bases; unmatched junction bases: 4. Germline V lookup: CDR1 MGHRA, CDR2 YSYEKL.

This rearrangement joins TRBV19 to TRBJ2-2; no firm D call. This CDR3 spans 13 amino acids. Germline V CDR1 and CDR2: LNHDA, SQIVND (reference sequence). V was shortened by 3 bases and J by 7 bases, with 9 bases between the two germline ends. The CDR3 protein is CASSIGFGGELFF. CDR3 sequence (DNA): TGTGCCAGTAGTATCGGGTTCGGCGGGGAGCTGTTTTTT.

CDR3 loop: CASSVGTSGDEQFF. The CDR3 DNA reads as TGTGCCAGCAGTGTCGGGACTAGCGGGGATGAGCAGTTCTTC. The chain uses TRBV6-4 and TRBJ2-1, with TRBD2 matching 13 bases. The CDR3 is made up of 14 amino acids. The germline V gene has CDR1 MRHNA and CDR2 SNTAGT. The ends lost 4 bases at V and 8 bases at J; junction bases unmatched: 2.

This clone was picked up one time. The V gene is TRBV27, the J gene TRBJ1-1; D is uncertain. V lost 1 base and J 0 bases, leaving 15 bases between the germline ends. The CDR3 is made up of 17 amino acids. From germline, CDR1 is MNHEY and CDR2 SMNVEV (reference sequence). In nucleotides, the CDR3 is TGTGCCAGCAGTTTATTGGGGTTATCAACCGTGAACACTGAAGCTTTCTTT. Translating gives CASSLLGLSTVNTEAFF.

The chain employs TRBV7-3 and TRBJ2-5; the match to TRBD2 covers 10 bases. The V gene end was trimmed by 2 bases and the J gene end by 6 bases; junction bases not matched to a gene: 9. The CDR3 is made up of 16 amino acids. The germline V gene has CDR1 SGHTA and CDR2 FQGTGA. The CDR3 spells CASSLPQREGPKTQYF. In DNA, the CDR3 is TGTGCCAGCAGCTTACCCCAGCGGGAGGGCCCCAAGACCCAGTACTTC.

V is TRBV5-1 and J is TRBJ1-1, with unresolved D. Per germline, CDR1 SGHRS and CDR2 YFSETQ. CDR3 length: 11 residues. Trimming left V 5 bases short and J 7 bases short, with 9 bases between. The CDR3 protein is CASRDPGEAFF. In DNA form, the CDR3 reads TGCGCCAGCAGAGATCCAGGTGAAGCTTTCTTT.

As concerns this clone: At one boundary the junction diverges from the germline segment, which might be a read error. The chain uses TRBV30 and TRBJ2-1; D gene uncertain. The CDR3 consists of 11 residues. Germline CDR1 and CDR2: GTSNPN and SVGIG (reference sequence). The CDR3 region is CAWSVLLEQLF. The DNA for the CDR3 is TGTGCCTGGAGTGTGTTACTTGAGCAGCTCTTC.

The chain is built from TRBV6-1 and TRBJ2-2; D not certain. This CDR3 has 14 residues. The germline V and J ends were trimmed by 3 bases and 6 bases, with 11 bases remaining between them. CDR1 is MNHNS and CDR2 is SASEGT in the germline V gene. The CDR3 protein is CASSELTMSGELFF. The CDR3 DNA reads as TGTGCCAGCAGTGAGCTAACCATGTCCGGGGAGCTGTTTTTT.

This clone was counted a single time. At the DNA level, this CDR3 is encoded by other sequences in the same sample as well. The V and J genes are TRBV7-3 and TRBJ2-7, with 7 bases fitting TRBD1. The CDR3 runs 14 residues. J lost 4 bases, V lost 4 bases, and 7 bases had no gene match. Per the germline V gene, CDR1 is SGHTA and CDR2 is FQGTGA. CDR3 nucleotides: TGTGCCAGCAGCTCCAGGGACAGCCCTTACGAGCAGTACTTC. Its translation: CASSSRDSPYEQYF.

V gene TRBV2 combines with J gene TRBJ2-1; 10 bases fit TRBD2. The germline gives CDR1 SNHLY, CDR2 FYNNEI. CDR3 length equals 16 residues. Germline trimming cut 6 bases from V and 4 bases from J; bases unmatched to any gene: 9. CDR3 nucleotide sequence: TGTGCCAGCAGCGACGACCTAGCGGGAGTTTACAATGAGCAGTTCTTC. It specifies CASSDDLAGVYNEQFF.

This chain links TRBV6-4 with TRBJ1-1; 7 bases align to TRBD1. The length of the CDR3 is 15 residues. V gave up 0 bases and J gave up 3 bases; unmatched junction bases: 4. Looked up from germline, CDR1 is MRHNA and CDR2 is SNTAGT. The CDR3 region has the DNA TGTGCCAGCAGTGACTCCCCAGGGGGGTACACTGAAGCTTTCTTT. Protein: CASSDSPGGYTEAFF.

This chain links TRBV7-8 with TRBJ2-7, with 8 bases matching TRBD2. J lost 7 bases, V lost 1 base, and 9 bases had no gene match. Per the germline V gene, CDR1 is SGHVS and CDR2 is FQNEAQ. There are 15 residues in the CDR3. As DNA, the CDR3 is TGTGCCAGCAGCTTAGTTTGGACTAGCCGAGGAGAGCAGTACTTC. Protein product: CASSLVWTSRGEQYF.

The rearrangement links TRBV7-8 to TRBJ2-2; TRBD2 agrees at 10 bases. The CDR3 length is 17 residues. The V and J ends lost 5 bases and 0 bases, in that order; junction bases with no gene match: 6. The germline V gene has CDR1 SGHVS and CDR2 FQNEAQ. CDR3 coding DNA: TGTGCCAGCAGCCATGGGACTAGCGCAACGAACACCGGGGAGCTGTTTTTT. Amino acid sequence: CASSHGTSATNTGELFF.

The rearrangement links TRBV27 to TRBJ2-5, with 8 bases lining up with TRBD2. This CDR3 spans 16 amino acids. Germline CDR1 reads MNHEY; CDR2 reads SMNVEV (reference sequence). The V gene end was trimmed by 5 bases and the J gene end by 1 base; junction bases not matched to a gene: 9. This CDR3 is CASSRKGTSSQETQYF. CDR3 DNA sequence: TGTGCCAGCAGTCGGAAAGGGACTAGTAGCCAAGAGACCCAGTACTTC.

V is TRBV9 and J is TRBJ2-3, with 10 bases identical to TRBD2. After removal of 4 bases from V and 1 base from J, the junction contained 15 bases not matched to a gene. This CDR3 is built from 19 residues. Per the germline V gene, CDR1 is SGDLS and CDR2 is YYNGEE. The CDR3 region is CASSPITSGRVRGTDTQYF. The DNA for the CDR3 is TGTGCCAGCAGCCCGATCACAAGCGGGAGGGTCCGTGGCACAGATACGCAGTATTTT. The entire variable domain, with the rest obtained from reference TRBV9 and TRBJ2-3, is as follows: DSGVTQTPKHLITATGQRVTLRCSPRSGDLSVYWYQQSLDQGLQFLIQYYNGEERAKGNILERFSAQQFPDLHSELNLSSLELGDSALYFCASSPITSGRVRGTDTQYFGPGTRLTVL.

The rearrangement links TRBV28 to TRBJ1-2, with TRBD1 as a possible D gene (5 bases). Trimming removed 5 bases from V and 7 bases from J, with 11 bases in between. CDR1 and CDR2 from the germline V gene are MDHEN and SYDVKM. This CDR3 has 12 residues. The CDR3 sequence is CASSEDSCGYTF. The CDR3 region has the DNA TGTGCCAGCAGTGAAGACAGCTGTGGCTACACCTTC.

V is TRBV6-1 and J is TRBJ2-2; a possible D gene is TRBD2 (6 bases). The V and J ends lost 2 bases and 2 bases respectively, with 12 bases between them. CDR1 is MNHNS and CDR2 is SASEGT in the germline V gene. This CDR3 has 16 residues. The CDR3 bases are TGTGCCAGCAGTGAATACGGGGGATCTAACACCGGGGAGCTGTTTTTT. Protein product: CASSEYGGSNTGELFF.

The CDR3 coding sequence is TGTGCCAGCAGCTCACACGGAACTAGCTCCTACGAGCAGTACTTC. Amino acids: CASSSHGTSSYEQYF. The chain recombines TRBV7-9 with TRBJ2-7; maybe TRBD2 (5 bases). V dropped 4 bases and J dropped 0 bases, with 13 bases sitting between them. Germline CDR1 SEHNR, CDR2 FQNEAQ (reference sequence). The CDR3 is 15 amino acids.

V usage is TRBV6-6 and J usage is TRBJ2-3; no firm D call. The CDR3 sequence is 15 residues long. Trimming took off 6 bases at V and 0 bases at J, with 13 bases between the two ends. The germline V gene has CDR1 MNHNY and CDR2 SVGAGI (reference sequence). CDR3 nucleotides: TGTGCCAGCAGCCGGAGTCGTGCGAGCACAGATACGCAGTATTTT. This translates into CASSRSRASTDTQYF.

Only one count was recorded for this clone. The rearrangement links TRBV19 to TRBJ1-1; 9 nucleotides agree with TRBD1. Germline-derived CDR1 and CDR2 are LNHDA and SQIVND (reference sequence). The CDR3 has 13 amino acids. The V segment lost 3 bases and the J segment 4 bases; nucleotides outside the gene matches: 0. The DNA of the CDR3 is TGTGCCAGTAGTATGACAGGGGGCACTGAAGCTTTCTTT. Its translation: CASSMTGGTEAFF.